A selection of T cell receptor beta chains follows, all from one sample in a study of T cells in tuberculosis. The protocol was immunoSEQ multiplex PCR, while the TCRdb copy is restricted to in-frame clones and leaves out a portion. The data hold about 7,700 clones, with 95% observed a single time. Sequencing was carried out using PBMCs. The receptors were sampled from an adult with tuberculosis. Both conserved end residues are part of each CDR3. Fields, in order: V gene, J gene, clone size, D gene, CDR3 DNA, CDR3 protein. D genes are given only for firm matches. The size entry is marked missing in some rows and otherwise reads once, few, many or a size class.

TRBV6-5,TRBJ2-5,NA,TRBD1,TGTGCCAGCAGTTACGACAGGGGTGGCGAGACCCAGTACTTC,CASSYDRGGETQYF
TRBV12-5,TRBJ1-1,few,TRBD1,TGTGCTAGTGGTTTTTCAACGGACAGGGCGGACACTGAAGCTTTCTTT,CASGFSTDRADTEAFF
TRBV6-5,TRBJ1-6,NA,TRBD1,TGTGCCAGCAGTTACTCGACAGGGCGAGCTCTCCACTTT,CASSYSTGRALHF
TRBV7-7,TRBJ2-7,NA,TRBD2,TGCGCTCCAAATGTCGGGACTAGCGGGAAGGAGCAGTACTTC,CAPNVGTSGKEQYF
TRBV5-4,TRBJ2-7,NA,TRBD2,TGTGCCAGCAGCTTGGTCTCGGTAGCGGGGGGGCAATACGAGCAGTACTTC,CASSLVSVAGGQYEQYF
TRBV12-1,TRBJ1-5,NA,NA,TGTGCCAGCAGCTTTCCGGAAACAGGGGATCAGCCCCAGCATTTT,CASSFPETGDQPQHF
TRBV4-1,TRBJ2-7,NA,TRBD1,TGCGCCAGCAGAGGACAGGGCCGTGGCTACGAGCAGTACTTC,CASRGQGRGYEQYF
TRBV4-2,TRBJ1-2,NA,TRBD1,TGTGCCAGCAGCCACCCCCTCGACAGGGGCGTTGGCTACACCTTC,CASSHPLDRGVGYTF
TRBV29-1,TRBJ2-7,NA,TRBD1,TGCAGCGTTGAAATGGGAGGGGGGACAGGGGGCGAGCAGTACTTC,CSVEMGGGTGGEQYF
TRBV29-1,TRBJ2-6,NA,TRBD1,TGCAGCGTGGTCAGGGGGTCTGGGGCCAACGTCCTGACTTTC,CSVVRGSGANVLTF
TRBV9,TRBJ2-2,once,TRBD2,TGTGCCAGCAGCGTAGTGGCGGGAGAGAACACCGGGGAGCTGTTTTTT,CASSVVAGENTGELFF
TRBV6-6,TRBJ2-6,NA,TRBD2,TGTGCCAGCAGGGCGGGGGGTTACGGGGCCAACGTCCTGACTTTC,CASRAGGYGANVLTF
TRBV19,TRBJ1-5,once,NA,TGTGCCACCCGGGGACTGATTAGCAATCAGCCCCAGCATTTT,CATRGLISNQPQHF
TRBV18,TRBJ2-7,NA,TRBD2,TGTGCCAGCTCACTCCGGACTAGCGGCCACGAGCAGTACTTC,CASSLRTSGHEQYF
TRBV6-6,TRBJ1-3,NA,NA,TGTGCCAGCAGTTACTCGTCGGGGTTTGGAAACACCATATATTTT,CASSYSSGFGNTIYF
TRBV7-6,TRBJ2-2,NA,TRBD1,TGTGCCAGCAGCTTAGGAACAGGGGGCCACACCGGGGAGCTGTTTTTT,CASSLGTGGHTGELFF
TRBV5-1,TRBJ1-2,NA,TRBD1,TGCGCCAGCAGCTTGAGCAATGACAGGGGCTATGGCTACACCTTC,CASSLSNDRGYGYTF
TRBV7-3,TRBJ2-3,NA,TRBD1,TGTGCCAGCAGCGCAGGACAGGGAGGTTACTATACGCAGTATTTT,CASSAGQGGYYTQYF
TRBV7-9,TRBJ2-1,NA,TRBD1,TGTGCCAGCAGTTTAACAGGGGATCCAATTGAGCAGTTCTTC,CASSLTGDPIEQFF
TRBV25-1,TRBJ1-1,NA,TRBD1,TGTGCCAGCAGTGACCCCGGACAGGGACTCACTGAAGCTTTCTTT,CASSDPGQGLTEAFF
TRBV30,TRBJ1-2,NA,TRBD1,TGTGCCTGGAGTGGGACAGGGGGCTTCGGCTACACCTTC,CAWSGTGGFGYTF
TRBV18,TRBJ1-2,NA,NA,TGTGCCAGCTCACCAGGAGGGAGCTATGGCTACACCTTC,CASSPGGSYGYTF
TRBV7-7,TRBJ2-3,NA,NA,TGTGCCAGCAGCTTAGGGGCCCCCACAGATACGCAGTATTTT,CASSLGAPTDTQYF
TRBV19,TRBJ1-2,NA,TRBD1,TGTGCCAGTAGTACCATCGACAGGGGTGGCTACACCTTC,CASSTIDRGGYTF
TRBV6-1,TRBJ2-3,once,TRBD1,TGTGCCAGCAGTGACCTCCTCCGGGACAGGGTAACGGATACGCAGTATTTT,CASSDLLRDRVTDTQYF
TRBV27,TRBJ2-7,NA,NA,TGTGCCAGCAGTTTATCCTCAGGGGTCTACGAGCAGTACTTC,CASSLSSGVYEQYF
TRBV5-1,TRBJ1-2,once,NA,TGCGCCAGCAGCTTGTCAGGCAGCCCTAACTATGGCTACACCTTC,CASSLSGSPNYGYTF
TRBV9,TRBJ2-1,NA,NA,TGTGCCAGCAGCGTAGGGGCAGGGCTGTGGGTAGGCAATGAGCAGTTCTTC,CASSVGAGLWVGNEQFF
TRBV30,TRBJ2-1,once,TRBD2,TGTGCCTCCGCCACCGGGACTAGCTCCTACAATGAGCAGTTCTTC,CASATGTSSYNEQFF
TRBV7-9,TRBJ1-1,once,TRBD1,TGTGCCAGCAGCTTAGCGGGACAGGGGGAGGGAGCTTTCTTT,CASSLAGQGEGAFF
TRBV18,TRBJ2-7,NA,NA,TGTGCCAGCTCGCTAGTGCGGGGCGAGCAGTACTTC,CASSLVRGEQYF
TRBV2,TRBJ2-5,NA,NA,TGTGCCAGCAAGAGGGTCGGAGGGACCCAGTACTTC,CASKRVGGTQYF
TRBV18,TRBJ2-5,NA,NA,TGTGCCAGCTCACCAGGGGCCCAAGAGACCCAGTACTTC,CASSPGAQETQYF
TRBV18,TRBJ2-7,NA,TRBD1,TGTGCCAGCTCAGGACCGGGACAGTTTTACGAGCAGTACTTC,CASSGPGQFYEQYF
TRBV11-2,TRBJ2-5,NA,TRBD2,TGTGCCAGCAGCCGCGGAGGGACTAGCGGGATGGGGACCCAGTACTTC,CASSRGGTSGMGTQYF
TRBV29-1,TRBJ1-1,NA,NA,TGCAGCGTAGAGGGGGTTTACGACACTGAAGCTTTCTTT,CSVEGVYDTEAFF
TRBV5-1,TRBJ2-3,NA,TRBD1,TGCGCCAGCAGCTCCCAGATCGGGACAGTAAGCGGCACAGATACGCAGTATTTT,CASSSQIGTVSGTDTQYF
TRBV5-1,TRBJ2-7,NA,TRBD2,TGCGCCAGCAGCCCCGTAGCGGGAGGCTCCTACGAGCAGTACTTC,CASSPVAGGSYEQYF
TRBV2,TRBJ2-3,NA,TRBD2,TGTGCCAGCAGTGAAGCTACTACTAGCGGGGGCACAGATACGCAGTATTTT,CASSEATTSGGTDTQYF
TRBV6-6,TRBJ2-7,NA,TRBD2,TGTGCCAGCAGTTACTCCAGGGAGGGGGAGCAGTACTTC,CASSYSREGEQYF
TRBV6-6,TRBJ1-4,NA,NA,TGTGCCAGCAGTTATACGGGGGCTAATGAAAAACTGTTTTTT,CASSYTGANEKLFF
TRBV25-1,TRBJ2-7,NA,TRBD1,TGTGCCAGCAGCGCCAGCGACAGGGGACTCTCCTACGAGCAGTACTTC,CASSASDRGLSYEQYF
TRBV30,TRBJ1-5,NA,NA,TGTGCCTGGAGGGCCGGCAATCAGCCCCAGCATTTT,CAWRAGNQPQHF
TRBV5-1,TRBJ1-1,once,NA,TGCGCCAGCAGCTTGGCCATAAGGGGTGAAGCTTTCTTT,CASSLAIRGEAFF
TRBV6-1,TRBJ2-7,NA,TRBD1,TGTGCCAGCAGTAGTGCGGGACAGGAATCCTACGAGCAGTACTTC,CASSSAGQESYEQYF
TRBV6-4,TRBJ2-1,NA,NA,TGTGCCAGCAGTGACGGCGGGGCCCAGTACAATGAGCAGTTCTTC,CASSDGGAQYNEQFF